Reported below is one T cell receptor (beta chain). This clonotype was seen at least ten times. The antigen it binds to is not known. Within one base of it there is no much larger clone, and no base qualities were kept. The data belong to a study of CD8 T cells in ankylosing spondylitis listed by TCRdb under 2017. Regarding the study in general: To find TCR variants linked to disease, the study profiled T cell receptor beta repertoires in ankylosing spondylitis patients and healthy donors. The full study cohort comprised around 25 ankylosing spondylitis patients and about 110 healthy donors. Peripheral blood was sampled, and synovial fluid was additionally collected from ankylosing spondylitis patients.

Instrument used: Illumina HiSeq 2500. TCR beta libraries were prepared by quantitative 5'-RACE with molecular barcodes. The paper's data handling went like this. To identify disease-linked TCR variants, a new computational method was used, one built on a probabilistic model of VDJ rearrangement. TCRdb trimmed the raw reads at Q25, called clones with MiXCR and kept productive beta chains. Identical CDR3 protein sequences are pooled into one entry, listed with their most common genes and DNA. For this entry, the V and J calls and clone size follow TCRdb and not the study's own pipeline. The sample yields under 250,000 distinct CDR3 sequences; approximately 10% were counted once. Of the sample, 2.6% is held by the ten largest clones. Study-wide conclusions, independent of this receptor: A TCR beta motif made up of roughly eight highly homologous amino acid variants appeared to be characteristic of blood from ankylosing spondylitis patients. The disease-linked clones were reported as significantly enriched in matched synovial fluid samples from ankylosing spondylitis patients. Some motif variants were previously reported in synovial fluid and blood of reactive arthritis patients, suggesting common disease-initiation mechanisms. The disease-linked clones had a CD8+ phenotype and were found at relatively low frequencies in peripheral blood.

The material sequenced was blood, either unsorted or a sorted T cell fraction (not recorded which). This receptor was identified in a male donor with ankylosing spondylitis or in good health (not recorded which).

The CDR3 region has the sequence CSASPITGGPGYGYTF. Read as DNA, the sequence is TGCAGTGCTAGCCCGATAACAGGGGGCCCTGGCTATGGCTACACCTTC. The chain was built from TRBV20-1 and TRBJ1-2; 9 junctional bases match TRBD1. From the cysteine through the phenylalanine, the CDR3 covers 16 amino acids. The CDR3 DNA has 48 bases and is translated from base 1. CDR1 and CDR2 are drawn from the germline V gene (reference sequence): DFQATT, SNEGSKA. Germline trimming amounts to 3 bases on V and 4 bases on J, with 12 as the count of junction bases outside the gene matches.